This TCR beta chain was captured in a study of cytomegalovirus exposure and HLA in healthy donors. The CDR3 is 13 residues long. Germline assignment: CDR1 MNHEY and CDR2 SVGAGI. Trimming pared 6 bases from V and 4 bases from J, leaving 10 bases between. Study observations and caveats: Within an earlier analysis, most TCR beta V segments proved productive either about 90% or about 30% of the time. Later on, an analysis found that several of the most significant clusters appeared to be linked to common viral pathogens, which included parvovirus B19.

Of note for this clone: Its antigen remains unidentified.

Use of 60 Vbeta and 13 Jbeta primers characterized the PCR. Sequenced by immunoSEQ multiplex PCR; TCRdb stores in-frame clones only, minus some. Altogether some 130,000 clones are present, roughly three quarters being singletons, with the ten largest covering 2% to 2.5%. The chain employs TRBV6-5 and TRBJ2-1; D may be TRBD1 (6 bases). The source is a man younger than 45 in good health and CMV-seronegative. Sequenced: PBMCs. This chain's CDR3 is CASSRDTYNEQFF. The CDR3 bases are TGTGCCAGCAGCCGGGACACATACAATGAGCAGTTCTTC.